A selection of T cell receptor beta chains follows, all from one sample in a study of blood T cells in healthy people across ages. TCRdb passed the 5' RACE reads through MiXCR, listing each CDR3 protein once. The sample includes 700,000 to 800,000 distinct CDR3 sequences, roughly 41% of them seen just once. The sequencing sample was made of blood. The receptors originated from an older woman in good health. Each CDR3 is given with its conserved first and last residue. The D gene is left open where the match is weak. Size is stated for part of the rows, as once, few or many counts, or as a class when the clone is expanded.

>many|.|TRBJ2-7|TRBV4-2
CASSQAAGPKGKWDEQYF
TGTGCCAGCAGCCAAGCGGCGGGCCCTAAAGGGAAGTGGGACGAGCAGTACTTC
>once|.|TRBJ2-1|TRBV6-1
CASSRQVKEQFF
TGTGCCAGCAGCAGACAGGTCAAGGAGCAGTTCTTC
>few|.|TRBJ2-1|TRBV15
CATSREDSPSYNEQFF
TGTGCCACCAGCAGAGAAGATAGTCCCTCCTACAATGAGCAGTTCTTC
>.|TRBD2|TRBJ2-5|TRBV20-1
CSAPRTSGVETQYF
TGCAGTGCTCCCCGGACTAGCGGGGTAGAGACCCAGTACTTC
>.|.|TRBJ1-2|TRBV12-3/TRBV12-4
CASNKNGYTF
TGCGCCAGCAACAAGAATGGCTACACCTTC
>many|.|TRBJ2-6|TRBV6-8
CASTSLGTGHLRDLTF
TGTGCCAGCACTTCACTGGGTACGGGGCACCTTCGGGACCTGACTTTC
>.|TRBD1|TRBJ1-2|TRBV20-1
CSASTGYDYGYTF
TGCAGTGCTTCGACAGGGTACGACTATGGCTACACCTTC
>.|.|TRBJ2-5|TRBV15
CATSRGGGRETQYF
TGTGCCACCAGCAGAGGTGGAGGGAGAGAGACCCAGTACTTC
>.|.|TRBJ1-2|TRBV5-1
CASSQAGARDDGYTF
TGCGCCAGCAGTCAAGCGGGGGCCAGGGATGATGGCTACACCTTC
>.|.|TRBJ1-5|TRBV29-1
CSVGGRGGQPQHF
TGCAGCGTTGGAGGCAGGGGTGGACAGCCCCAGCATTTT
>.|TRBD2|TRBJ2-3|TRBV7-9
CASSSAGTSGGITDTQYF
TGTGCCAGCAGCTCGGCCGGGACTAGCGGGGGGATCACAGATACGCAGTATTTT
>.|.|TRBJ2-7|TRBV18
CASSPLGGGSYEQYF
TGTGCCAGCTCACCTCTCGGTGGGGGTTCCTACGAGCAGTACTTC
>once|.|TRBJ2-1|TRBV20-1
CSANGRTGNEQFF
TGCAGTGCTAACGGCCGAACGGGCAATGAGCAGTTCTTC
>few|TRBD1|TRBJ1-1|TRBV29-1
CSVELGATGTMRSTEAFF
TGCAGCGTTGAACTTGGGGCGACAGGGACCATGAGAAGCACTGAAGCTTTCTTT
>.|TRBD1|TRBJ1-1|TRBV20-1
CSARPGQGHTEAFF
TGCAGTGCCAGACCTGGACAGGGGCACACTGAAGCTTTCTTT
>many|TRBD2|TRBJ2-3|TRBV5-5
CASSVTSGRATDTQYF
TGTGCCAGCAGCGTGACTAGCGGGAGGGCCACAGATACGCAGTATTTT
>once|.|TRBJ2-7|TRBV12-3/TRBV12-4
CTSRQSYEQYF
TGTACCAGCAGACAATCCTACGAGCAGTACTTC
>.|TRBD1|TRBJ1-1|TRBV3-1
CASSQGQGYEAFF
TGTGCCAGCAGCCAAGGACAGGGGTATGAAGCTTTCTTT
>.|.|TRBJ2-5|TRBV7-2
CASSSWGGQQETQYF
TGTGCCAGCAGCTCGTGGGGTGGGCAGCAAGAGACCCAGTACTTC
>.|TRBD2|TRBJ2-1|TRBV5-6
CVSSLTLAQNSEQFF
TGTGTCAGCAGCTTGACACTAGCGCAGAACAGTGAGCAGTTCTTC
>once|TRBD2|TRBJ2-3|TRBV29-1
CSVEGLAGGPQYF
TGCAGCGTTGAGGGACTAGCGGGAGGGCCACAGTATTTT
>.|.|TRBJ2-2|TRBV6-2/TRBV6-3
CASSYSRSGELFF
TGTGCCAGCAGTTACTCTCGGTCCGGGGAGCTGTTTTTT
>many|.|TRBJ2-1|TRBV7-2
CASSPSGSGEQFF
TGTGCCAGCAGCCCCTCGGGAAGTGGTGAGCAGTTCTTC
>many|.|TRBJ2-1|TRBV5-1
CASSQMGSSYNEQFF
TGCGCCAGCAGCCAGATGGGGAGCTCCTACAATGAGCAGTTCTTC
>.|TRBD2|TRBJ2-1|TRBV7-9
CASSFGLAGLSTYNEQFF
TGTGCCAGCAGCTTTGGGTTAGCGGGCTTAAGTACCTACAATGAGCAGTTCTTC
>few|TRBD1|TRBJ2-7|TRBV5-4
CASSLAGTGSVHEQYF
TGTGCCAGCAGCTTGGCCGGGACAGGGTCCGTCCACGAGCAGTACTTC
>.|.|TRBJ2-7|TRBV7-2
CASSLGSTIAYEQYF
TGTGCCAGCAGTCTAGGGTCCACCATCGCCTACGAGCAGTACTTC
>.|.|TRBJ2-7|TRBV6-2/TRBV6-3
CASRDPSYEQYF
TGTGCCAGCAGAGACCCATCCTACGAGCAGTACTTC
>.|.|TRBJ2-3|TRBV5-4
CAGSLHSSTDTQYF
TGTGCCGGCAGCTTGCACTCAAGCACAGATACGCAGTATTTT
>.|.|TRBJ1-1|TRBV18
CASSPRETEAFF
TGTGCCAGCTCACCACGGGAGACTGAAGCTTTCTTT
>.|.|TRBJ2-3|TRBV4-3
CASSQDLEGADTQYF
TGCGCCAGCAGCCAAGATCTAGAAGGGGCAGATACGCAGTATTTT
>.|.|TRBJ2-2|TRBV29-1
CSVRTENTGELFF
TGCAGCGTTAGGACTGAGAACACCGGGGAGCTGTTTTTT
>few|.|TRBJ1-1|TRBV4-1
CASSQDPGYPTEAFF
TGCGCCAGCAGCCAAGATCCAGGGTACCCCACTGAAGCTTTCTTT
>.|.|TRBJ1-6|TRBV28
CASSSLGGNSPLHF
TGTGCCAGCAGTTCGCTCGGGGGGAATTCACCCCTCCACTTT
>many|.|TRBJ2-7|TRBV28
CASRGRQLAYEQYF
TGTGCCAGCAGAGGCCGTCAGCTAGCCTACGAGCAGTACTTC
>.|.|TRBJ2-7|TRBV10-3
CAIGTTGPYEQYF
TGTGCCATCGGTACGACAGGCCCCTACGAGCAGTACTTC
>once|.|TRBJ2-4|TRBV28
CASSITGLGIQYF
TGTGCCAGCAGTATAACAGGGTTGGGCATTCAGTACTTC
>.|TRBD1|TRBJ2-1|TRBV6-2/TRBV6-3
CASSYGTGAINEQFF
TGTGCCAGCAGTTACGGGACAGGGGCGATCAATGAGCAGTTCTTC
>.|.|TRBJ2-1|TRBV27
CASSEQHNEQFF
TGTGCCAGCAGTGAACAGCACAATGAGCAGTTCTTC
>.|.|TRBJ2-5|TRBV7-9
CASSLAFGETQYF
TGTGCCAGCAGCTTAGCGTTCGGGGAGACCCAGTACTTC
>few|.|TRBJ1-1|TRBV3-1
CASSQEHRNTEAFF
TGTGCCAGCAGCCAAGAACACCGGAACACTGAAGCTTTCTTT
>many|.|TRBJ2-7|TRBV29-1
CGKNGTTYEQYF
TGCGGGAAAAACGGGACAACTTACGAGCAGTACTTC
>few|TRBD2|TRBJ2-1|TRBV7-9
CASSLGAGVNLNEQFF
TGTGCCAGCAGCTTAGGGGCGGGGGTGAATCTCAATGAGCAGTTCTTC
>.|.|TRBJ1-2|TRBV11-2
CASRLRTDGLIYGYTF
TGTGCCAGCAGACTCAGGACCGATGGTCTTATCTATGGCTACACCTTC
>.|.|TRBJ2-3|TRBV7-2
CASSSLASDTSTDTQYF
TGTGCCAGCAGCTCTTTGGCTAGCGACACTAGCACAGATACGCAGTATTTT
>.|.|TRBJ2-1|TRBV11-2
CASSVETGIEQFF
TGTGCCAGCAGCGTAGAGACGGGAATCGAGCAGTTCTTC
>few|TRBD2|TRBJ2-1|TRBV3-1
CASSQVLGGGAGEQFF
TGTGCCAGCAGCCAAGTATTAGGCGGGGGGGCCGGTGAGCAGTTCTTC
>.|.|TRBJ2-3|TRBV9
CASSFMGPAHADTQYF
TGTGCCAGCAGCTTTATGGGGCCGGCTCACGCAGATACGCAGTATTTT
>.|TRBD1|TRBJ2-7|TRBV7-9
CASSSDRGRAYEQYF
TGTGCCAGCAGCTCCGACAGGGGGCGAGCCTACGAGCAGTACTTC
>few|.|TRBJ1-2|TRBV3-1
CASSPRRSNYGYTF
TGTGCCAGCAGCCCCCGTCGTTCTAACTATGGCTACACCTTC
>.|.|TRBJ2-5|TRBV28
CASSFSPGTQYF
TGTGCCAGCAGTTTCTCCCCAGGAACCCAGTACTTC
>many|.|TRBJ1-1|TRBV20-1
CSATPTENTEAFF
TGCAGTGCAACACCGACAGAGAACACTGAAGCTTTCTTT
>many|TRBD2|TRBJ2-1|TRBV20-1
CSARHIAGGRDEQFF
TGCAGTGCTAGACATATAGCGGGGGGGCGCGATGAGCAGTTCTTC
>.|.|TRBJ2-3|TRBV3-1
CAGSPLRTDTQYF
TGTGCCGGCAGCCCCCTGCGCACAGATACGCAGTATTTT
>.|TRBD2|TRBJ2-3|TRBV20-1
CSAALTSGGPDTQYF
TGCAGTGCCGCCCTGACTAGCGGGGGCCCCGATACGCAGTATTTT
>few|.|TRBJ2-4|TRBV5-1
CASGRDIWDIQYF
TGCGCCAGCGGCCGGGACATATGGGACATTCAGTACTTC
>.|.|TRBJ2-3|TRBV7-6
CASSLGGGQRTDTQYF
TGTGCCAGCAGCTTAGGGGGGGGCCAAAGGACAGATACGCAGTATTTT
>many|.|TRBJ2-5|TRBV20-1
CSASRVPGETQYF
TGCAGTGCTAGCCGCGTTCCCGGGGAGACCCAGTACTTC
>few|TRBD2|TRBJ2-3|TRBV6-1
CASSEGRTSGTDTQYF
TGTGCCAGCAGTGAAGGCCGGACTAGCGGCACAGATACGCAGTATTTT
>many|.|TRBJ1-5|TRBV12-3/TRBV12-4
CASSLGHDPNQPQHF
TGTGCCAGCAGTTTGGGCCACGATCCCAATCAGCCCCAGCATTTT